This T cell receptor beta chain was found in a study of T cell responses to AZD1222 COVID-19 vaccine. V lost 3 bases and J lost 5, with 14 bases in between. The germline V gene has CDR1 LNHDA and CDR2 SQIVND (reference sequence). The CDR3 runs 15 residues. Regarding this clone: Its cognate antigen is unknown.

Study-level results: Donors were mostly white British, more females; clonal diversity possibly underestimated.

Clones were read by immunoSEQ multiplex PCR, and TCRdb kept only the in-frame ones, dropping some. The table has about 210,000 clones, less than 95% seen once; the top ten hold 1.7%. This TCR derives from an adult who received the MenACWY meningococcal vaccine as a control. The material was peripheral blood, obtained 28 days after the second dose of the MenACWY control vaccine. The V call is TRBV19, the J call TRBJ2-1; maybe TRBD2 (5 bases). The CDR3, as DNA: TGTGCCAGTAGTATTTCGGGGATCGGTCACAATGAGCAGTTCTTC. Amino acid sequence: CASSISGIGHNEQFF.